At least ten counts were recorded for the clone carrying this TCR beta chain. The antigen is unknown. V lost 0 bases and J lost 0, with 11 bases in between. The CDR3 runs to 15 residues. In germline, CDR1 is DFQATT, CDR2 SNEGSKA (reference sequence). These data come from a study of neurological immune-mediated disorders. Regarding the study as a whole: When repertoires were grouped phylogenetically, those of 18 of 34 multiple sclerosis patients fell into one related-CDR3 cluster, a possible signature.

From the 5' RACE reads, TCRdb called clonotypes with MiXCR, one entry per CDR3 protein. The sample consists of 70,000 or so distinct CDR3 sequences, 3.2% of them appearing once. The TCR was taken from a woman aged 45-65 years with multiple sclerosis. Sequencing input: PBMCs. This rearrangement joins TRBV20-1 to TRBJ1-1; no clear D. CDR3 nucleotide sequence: TGCAGTGCTAGAGATGGTCCGAAAATGAACACTGAAGCTTTCTTT. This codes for CSARDGPKMNTEAFF.